These 21 T cell receptor beta chains were sequenced from one sample in a study of T cell repertoires in cytomegalovirus infection. TCRdb re-derived calls from the reads in MiXCR, one entry per CDR3 protein. The sample includes roughly 730,000 distinct CDR3 sequences, roughly 30% seen only once; the top ten take roughly 18%. No antigen is known for these receptors. The sequencing here drew on cultured PBMCs, taken from culture after CMV antigen stimulation. The receptors were sampled from a human donor in good health (CMV status not recorded). Some clones in this sample may be carry-over from other donors' samples.

The V and J genes are TRBV6-5 and TRBJ1-5, with a possible D match to TRBD1 (6 bases). Trimming removed 2 bases at V and 3 bases at J, with 8 bases between. This CDR3 has 14 residues. From germline, CDR1 is MNHEY and CDR2 SVGAGI. The CDR3 DNA reads as TGTGCCAGCAGTTACGGGGGGCCCAATCAGCCCCAGCATTTT. Translating gives CASSYGGPNQPQHF.

V is TRBV20-1 and J is TRBJ2-7, with 7 bases lining up with TRBD1. CDR1 is DFQATT and CDR2 is SNEGSKA in the germline V gene (reference sequence). CDR3 length equals 12 residues. The V and J ends lost 7 bases and 1 base, in that order; junction bases with no gene match: 4. CDR3 amino acids: CSGDRQSYEQYF. DNA for the CDR3: TGCAGTGGGGACAGACAGTCCTACGAGCAGTACTTC.

The chain joins TRBV10-3 to TRBJ1-6; D is undetermined. Germline V gene lookup returns CDR1 ENHRY and CDR2 SYGVKD. CDR3 size: 13 residues. Trimming removed 3 bases from V and 8 bases from J, with 8 bases in between. Written as DNA, the CDR3 is TGTGCCATCAGTGACGGATCCCATTCACCCCTCCACTTT. Its protein product is CAISDGSHSPLHF.

The chain links TRBV7-6 to TRBJ2-7; D tentatively fits TRBD1 or TRBD2 (5 bases each). CDR3 size: 12 residues. The V end was cut by 5 bases, the J end by 5 bases, with 10 bases between. Per the germline V gene, CDR1 is SGHVS and CDR2 is FNYEAQ. The DNA of the CDR3 is TGTGCCAGCAGCGAGGGACCTAACGAGCAGTACTTC. This codes for CASSEGPNEQYF.

The chain links TRBV7-9 to TRBJ2-1; the D gene is possibly TRBD2 (5 bases). CDR3 size: 13 residues. V was cut by 5 bases and J by 9 bases, with 14 bases left in between. Germline V gene data show CDR1 as SEHNR and CDR2 as FQNEAQ (reference sequence). In DNA, the CDR3 is TGTGCCAGCAGCCGCACACTAGAGCCTGAGCAGTTCTTC. Amino acids: CASSRTLEPEQFF.

This sequence joins TRBV5-4 and TRBJ1-6; weak D call: TRBD1 (6 bases). Germline CDR1 SGHNT, CDR2 YYREEE (reference sequence). This CDR3 contains 14 residues. CDR3 nucleotide sequence: TGTGCGACCCAGGGGAGATCCTATAATTCACCCCTCCACTTT. Its translation is CATQGRSYNSPLHF.

The chain employs TRBV5-3 and TRBJ2-3; D is unclear. TRBV5-3 is identified as an open reading frame with a role that is uncertain. V was shortened by 8 bases and J by 4 bases, with 17 bases between the two germline ends. CDR3 size: 14 residues. The CDR3 DNA sequence: TGTGCCAGCAGCCCAACATTTAGCCCAGATACGCAGTATTTT. Translated, it gives CASSPTFSPDTQYF.

This clonotype appeared many times. The chain combines TRBV27 with TRBJ1-1, with 7 positions matching TRBD1. CDR1 and CDR2 (germline): MNHEY, SMNVEV (reference sequence). The length of the CDR3 is 17 residues. J lost 0 bases, V lost 6 bases, and 13 bases had no gene match. CDR3 in DNA: TGTGCCAGCAGCCCGAACAGGGGCGCGGGCATGAACACTGAAGCTTTCTTT. Protein: CASSPNRGAGMNTEAFF.

The chain combines TRBV5-4 with TRBJ2-5; no clear D gene. This CDR3 has 12 amino acids. V gave up 5 bases and J gave up 0 bases, with 5 bases separating them. Per the germline V gene, CDR1 is SGHNT and CDR2 is YYREEE (reference sequence). The DNA of the CDR3 is TGTGCCAGCAGTAATAACCAAGAGACCCAGTACTTC. This sequence encodes CASSNNQETQYF.

This clonotype was seen a few times. CDR3: CASSYSQGLAKNIQYF. CDR3 coding DNA: TGTGCCAGCAGTTACTCGCAGGGGCTGGCCAAAAACATTCAGTACTTC. The gene calls are TRBV6-7 and TRBJ2-4; perhaps TRBD1 as D (6 bases). TRBV6-7 is an ORF, and what it does is uncertain. This CDR3 has 16 amino acids. Trimming shortened V by 0 bases and J by 1 base, and 10 bases separated the two germline ends.

This clonotype was seen ten or more times. The CDR3 DNA follows: TGTGCCAGCAGCACCCGGGACAGTCAAGAGACCCAGTACTTC. This gives the protein CASSTRDSQETQYF. The chain recombines TRBV7-2 with TRBJ2-5; TRBD1 matches at 7 bases. The CDR3 spans 14 residues. Germline V lookup: CDR1 SGHTA, CDR2 FQGNSA. V shed 5 bases, J shed 2 bases, and the junction held 5 bases outside the gene matches. The full variable domain, with the rest looked up from reference TRBV7-2 and TRBJ2-5, is GAGVSQSPSNKVTEKGKDVELRCDPISGHTALYWYRQSLGQGLEFLIYFQGNSAPDKSGLPSDRFSAERTGGSVSTLTIQRTQQEDSAVYLCASSTRDSQETQYFGPGTRLLVL.

This clonotype was detected a few times. This chain connects TRBV2 to TRBJ2-1, with D unresolved. Germline values: CDR1 SNHLY, CDR2 FYNNEI. Deletions cut 7 bases from V and 7 bases from J, with 17 bases between. CDR3 length: 14 residues. CDR3 loop: CASKKGLQFNEQFF. The DNA of the CDR3 is TGTGCCAGCAAAAAGGGCCTTCAATTTAATGAGCAGTTCTTC.

This clonotype has more than one count but fewer than ten. This rearrangement joins TRBV7-2 to TRBJ2-3; D not certain. The length of the CDR3 is 14 residues. With 5 bases removed from V and 4 bases from J, the gap between germline ends came to 13 bases. Germline V lookup: CDR1 SGHTA, CDR2 FQGNSA. The CDR3 DNA is TGTGCCAGCAGCCTCCTCCCCCGCTCAGATACGCAGTATTTT. As protein: CASSLLPRSDTQYF.

A few counts support this clonotype. The chain uses TRBV18 and TRBJ2-7; 9 bases agree with TRBD1. J gave up 4 bases and V 1 base, and 5 bases lay outside the gene matches. The CDR3 is 15 residues long. Germline CDR1 is KGHSH and CDR2 is LQKENI. Here the CDR3 reads CASSPLGTGRYEQYF. The DNA for the CDR3 is TGTGCCAGCTCACCACTGGGGACAGGGCGATACGAGCAGTACTTC. Complete variable domain (other parts from reference TRBV18 and TRBJ2-7): NAGVMQNPRHLVRRRGQEARLRCSPMKGHSHVYWYRQLPEEGLKFMVYLQKENIIDESGMPKERFSAEFPKEGPSILRIQQVVRGDSAAYFCASSPLGTGRYEQYFGPGTRLTVT.

Many counts were recorded for this clonotype. The DNA of the CDR3 is TGTGCCAGCAGCAAGCGACAGGCCCAAGAGACCCAGTACTTC. Amino acids: CASSKRQAQETQYF. The chain is built from TRBV7-2 and TRBJ2-5; weak D call: TRBD1 (6 bases). Germline-derived CDR1 and CDR2 are SGHTA and FQGNSA. CDR3 length: 14 amino acids. Trimming shortened V by 5 bases and J by 1 base, and 11 bases separated the two germline ends.

Many counts were recorded for this clonotype. The chain is built from TRBV7-2 and TRBJ2-7; TRBD2 is a possible D gene (6 bases). CDR3 length: 15 amino acids. The germline V gene has CDR1 SGHTA and CDR2 FQGNSA. V was shortened by 3 bases and J by 2 bases, with 14 bases between the two germline ends. This CDR3 reads CASSLRLGVTYEQYF. CDR3 coding DNA: TGTGCCAGCAGCTTGAGACTAGGGGTAACCTACGAGCAGTACTTC.

This clonotype has more than one count but fewer than ten. The CDR3 nucleotides read TGTGCCAGTAGGTCGACAGGGGATCTTGGTGGCTACACCTTC. Translation gives CASRSTGDLGGYTF. The V and J genes are TRBV19 and TRBJ1-2, with 8 bases identical to TRBD1. Looked up from germline, CDR1 is LNHDA and CDR2 is SQIVND (reference sequence). The CDR3 spans 14 residues. The ends lost 6 bases at V and 7 bases at J; junction bases unmatched: 10. The variable domain in full, with the rest retrieved from reference TRBV19 and TRBJ1-2, is DGGITQSPKYLFRKEGQNVTLSCEQNLNHDAMYWYRQDPGQGLRLIYYSQIVNDFQKGDIAEGYSVSREKKESFPLTVTSAQKNPTAFYLCASRSTGDLGGYTFGSGTRLTVV.

This clonotype was seen a few times. V and J are TRBV7-7 and TRBJ1-4; the D gene is possibly TRBD1 (5 bases). The CDR3 extends over 13 amino acids. CDR1 and CDR2 (germline): SSHAT, FNYEAQ (reference sequence). Written as DNA, the CDR3 is TGTGCGGTCGGGGCTACAACTAATGAAAAACTGTTTTTT. The encoded protein is CAVGATTNEKLFF.

In this sample, this clonotype turned up a few times. The chain combines TRBV6-1 with TRBJ1-1; 7 nucleotides agree with TRBD1. CDR3 size: 15 residues. With 6 bases clipped from V and 3 bases from J, the junction kept 10 bases outside the gene matches. From germline, CDR1 is MNHNS and CDR2 SASEGT. CDR3 sequence: CASRWTGPGDTEAFF. The CDR3 DNA reads as TGTGCCAGCAGGTGGACAGGTCCGGGGGACACTGAAGCTTTCTTT.

This clonotype was picked up a small number of times. V is TRBV7-9 and J is TRBJ2-2; the D call may be TRBD1 or TRBD2 (5 bases each). The CDR3 runs 15 residues. Trimming removed 3 bases at V and 6 bases at J, with 14 bases between. Germline V gene data show CDR1 as SEHNR and CDR2 as FQNEAQ (reference sequence). The chain's CDR3 is CASSLAMKGPGELFF. The CDR3 DNA is TGTGCCAGCAGCTTGGCCATGAAGGGACCCGGGGAGCTGTTTTTT.

This clonotype was seen only a few times. The chain combines TRBV5-5 with TRBJ1-4; weak D call: TRBD1 (5 bases). This CDR3 region has 14 residues. V was cut by 3 bases and J by 7 bases, with 13 bases left in between. The germline gives CDR1 SGHKS, CDR2 YYEKEE (reference sequence). The DNA of the CDR3 is TGTGCCAGCAGCTCCCCGGGACGCCCTGAAAAACTGTTTTTT. Encoded protein: CASSSPGRPEKLFF.